This T cell receptor (beta chain) was observed in a study of T cell responses to AZD1222 COVID-19 vaccine. The protocol was immunoSEQ multiplex PCR, while the TCRdb copy is restricted to in-frame clones and leaves out a portion. The sample shows over 75,000 clones, 80% to 90% of them seen only once. Findings of the study overall: Among those given AZD1222, only five or six were seropositive at baseline. Repertoires were collected only later (after the peak T cell response had occurred). Two doses of AZD1222 preceded a rise in Spike-specific TCR breadth and depth.

Comments on this clone: Antigen specificity is unknown.

Between the trimmed V and J ends, which lost 3 bases and 0 bases, there was a span of 15 bases. CDR3 size: 17 residues. Per the germline V gene, CDR1 is MDHEN and CDR2 is SYDVKM. The TCR was taken from an adult who received the AZD1222 COVID-19 vaccine. The material was peripheral blood, obtained 28 days after the second AZD1222 dose. The chain carries TRBV28 and TRBJ1-5; D gene ambiguous. CDR3 nucleotide sequence: TGTGCCAGCAGTTTCCTTAGACGGGAACATAGCAATCAGCCCCAGCATTTT. Its translation is CASSFLRREHSNQPQHF.